One and the same sample provided the 20 T cell receptor beta chains below, sequenced in a study of blood T cell repertoires in COVID-19. Some clones are missing from TCRdb's copy, which holds only in-frame ones; the method was immunoSEQ multiplex PCR. The data hold roughly 250,000 clones, with about 80% observed a single time. Material for sequencing was peripheral blood. These receptors originate from a woman older than 75 with acute or convalescent COVID-19.

V gene TRBV10-1 combines with J gene TRBJ1-5; D possibly corresponds to TRBD1 (5 bases). CDR3 size: 15 residues. V lost 7 bases and J 0 bases, leaving 13 bases between the germline ends. Per the germline V gene, CDR1 is WNHNN and CDR2 is SYGVQD (reference sequence). CDR3: CASKKTDPSNQPQHF. CDR3 nucleotides: TGCGCCAGCAAGAAGACAGACCCTAGCAATCAGCCCCAGCATTTT.

The V gene is TRBV5-1, the J gene TRBJ2-7; D might be TRBD2 (5 bases). Germline loops: CDR1 SGHRS, CDR2 YFSETQ. The CDR3 is 13 residues long. V was clipped by 0 bases and J by 2 bases, with 6 bases between them. CDR3 loop: CASSLAGTYEQYF. CDR3 coding DNA: TGCGCCAGCAGCTTGGCGGGAACCTACGAGCAGTACTTC.

In this sample, this clone turned up once. V is TRBV18 and J is TRBJ2-7; D may be TRBD1 (6 bases). Per the germline V gene, CDR1 is KGHSH and CDR2 is LQKENI. V was pared by 2 bases and J by 7 bases, with 15 bases between. The CDR3 loop spans 14 amino acids. CDR3 amino acids: CASSPKAQGREQYF. The CDR3 DNA follows: TGTGCCAGCTCACCAAAGGCACAGGGCCGAGAGCAGTACTTC.

The V call is TRBV6-5, the J call TRBJ1-4, with TRBD1 identical over 7 bases. This CDR3 contains 14 residues. Germline V lookup: CDR1 MNHEY, CDR2 SVGAGI. V lost 6 bases, J lost 6 bases, and 7 bases stayed unmatched. In DNA form, the CDR3 reads TGTGCCAGCAGCCGACAGGGTAGGGATGAAAAACTGTTTTTT. It yields the protein CASSRQGRDEKLFF.

This clone appeared a single time. The rearrangement links TRBV6-6 to TRBJ2-5, with 9 bases identical to TRBD1. With 5 bases clipped from V and 4 bases from J, the junction kept 5 bases outside the gene matches. The CDR3 covers 14 residues. Germline V gives CDR1 MNHNY, CDR2 SVGAGI (reference sequence). The CDR3 nucleotides are TGTGCCAGCAGTAGGGACAGGGTCCTAGAGACCCAGTACTTC. It yields the protein CASSRDRVLETQYF.

This clone was seen just once. The genes are TRBV7-9 and TRBJ1-2; D unclear. This CDR3 spans 16 amino acids. V lost 2 bases and J lost 4, with 17 bases in between. CDR1 is SEHNR and CDR2 is FQNEAQ in the germline V gene (reference sequence). CDR3 region: CASSLPRRTYPYGYTF. The CDR3 DNA reads as TGTGCCAGCAGCTTACCCCGCCGGACTTACCCCTATGGCTACACCTTC.

The chain combines TRBV5-1 with TRBJ1-1; D possibly corresponds to TRBD1 (6 bases). Germline V gives CDR1 SGHRS, CDR2 YFSETQ. V was clipped by 6 bases and J by 3 bases, with 15 bases between them. CDR3 length: 14 residues. The CDR3 region has the DNA TGCGCCAGCACCCTACAGGGATCGTACACTGAAGCTTTCTTT. It encodes CASTLQGSYTEAFF.

This clone has only a few counts. The chain recombines TRBV27 with TRBJ2-2, with D possibly matching TRBD2 (6 bases). The ends were cut back, 10 bases at V and 4 bases at J, with 13 bases in the middle. The CDR3 runs to 13 residues. Germline V gives CDR1 MNHEY, CDR2 SMNVEV (reference sequence). This CDR3 reads CAIGAGTTGELFF. The CDR3 DNA sequence: TGTGCCATTGGGGCGGGGACCACCGGGGAGCTGTTTTTT.

This clone was detected a few times. The CDR3 coding sequence is TGTGCCAGCAGTCCCTCCGGACAGGGGGCCTACTACGAGCAGTACTTC. Amino acid sequence: CASSPSGQGAYYEQYF. V is TRBV6-7 and J is TRBJ2-7, with 11 bases that match TRBD1. TRBV6-7 is annotated as an ORF whose role is uncertain. With V trimmed by 5 bases and J by 3 bases, 9 bases remained unmatched. This CDR3 spans 16 amino acids.

The V call is TRBV5-1, the J call TRBJ1-1; 8 bases map to TRBD1. This CDR3 spans 15 amino acids. Germline CDR1 reads SGHRS; CDR2 reads YFSETQ. Trimming removed 4 bases from V and 7 bases from J; junction bases left unmatched: 12. The CDR3: CASSNESGGRGEAFF. CDR3 DNA sequence: TGCGCCAGCAGCAACGAGTCAGGGGGCCGCGGTGAAGCTTTCTTT.

This clone appeared a single time. The chain is built from TRBV7-2 and TRBJ1-4; no clear D gene. V lost 1 base and J lost 0, with 6 bases in between. The germline V gene encodes CDR1 SGHTA and CDR2 FQGNSA. The CDR3 consists of 15 residues. The CDR3 here is CASSLGGPTNEKLFF. The CDR3 nucleotides read TGTGCCAGCAGCTTAGGAGGCCCAACTAATGAAAAACTGTTTTTT.

Only one count was recorded for this clone. This chain connects TRBV3-1 (or the pseudogene TRBV3-2) to TRBJ2-5; TRBD2 aligns across 8 bases. CDR3 length: 15 residues. V trimming: 4 bases; J trimming: 3 bases; junction bases outside the gene matches: 7. Germline V gene sequence: CDR1 LGHDT, CDR2 YNNKEL (reference sequence). In DNA form, the CDR3 reads TGTGCCAGCAGCCCCACCGGGACTAGAAAAGAGACCCAGTACTTC. Its translation: CASSPTGTRKETQYF.

The chain employs TRBV28 and TRBJ1-4; tentatively, D is TRBD1 (6 bases). Deletions cut 11 bases from V and 2 bases from J, with 18 bases between. This CDR3 has 15 residues. Germline CDR1 MDHEN, CDR2 SYDVKM. The CDR3 protein is CASRGSPGTNEKLFF. In nucleotides, the CDR3 is TGTGCCTCGAGGGGGTCCCCTGGGACTAATGAAAAACTGTTTTTT.

The chain recombines TRBV6-6 with TRBJ1-3, with 8 bases identical to TRBD1. Germline V gene lookup returns CDR1 MNHNY and CDR2 SVGAGI (reference sequence). The CDR3 is made up of 16 amino acids. The V and J ends lost 5 bases and 0 bases, in that order; junction bases with no gene match: 6. The CDR3 bases are TGTGCCAGCAGTCGACAGGGGTGGGACTCTGGAAACACCATATATTTT. Its protein product is CASSRQGWDSGNTIYF.

This clone has only a few counts. This chain joins TRBV3-1 (or the pseudogene TRBV3-2) and TRBJ2-1, with TRBD2 matching 11 bases. J was trimmed by 9 bases and V by 3 bases; bases with no gene match: 10. Per germline, CDR1 LGHDT and CDR2 YNNKEL (reference sequence). This CDR3 has 16 amino acids. The CDR3 sequence is CASSHNIAGGPGEQFF. As DNA, the CDR3 is TGTGCCAGCAGCCATAACATAGCGGGGGGGCCAGGTGAGCAGTTCTTC.

Ten or more counts support this clone. This chain uses TRBV6-1 with TRBJ2-1; D perhaps matches TRBD1 (6 bases). The CDR3 runs 18 residues. V lost 1 base, J lost 7 bases, and 23 bases lay in between. The germline V gene encodes CDR1 MNHNS and CDR2 SASEGT. The CDR3 nucleotides are TGTGCCAGCAGTGAAGGGGGGAATTACAGGGCCTGGGGGAATGAGCAGTTCTTC. Its translation is CASSEGGNYRAWGNEQFF.

This clone was recorded once. The gene calls are TRBV28 and TRBJ1-5, with D tentatively TRBD1 (6 bases). CDR1 is MDHEN, CDR2 SYDVKM, per germline. V was shortened by 10 bases and J by 7 bases, with 20 bases between the two germline ends. The CDR3 runs to 14 residues. In DNA form, the CDR3 reads TGTGCCATCCAAGGGCAGGGGCAGGGCCAGCCCCAGCATTTT. This codes for CAIQGQGQGQPQHF.

The gene calls are TRBV18 and TRBJ2-5; a possible D gene is TRBD1 (5 bases). Germline lookup yields CDR1 KGHSH and CDR2 LQKENI. This CDR3 comprises 13 residues. V lost 3 bases, J lost 4 bases, and 9 bases lay in between. The CDR3 is CASSPYRRETQYF. The CDR3 DNA reads as TGTGCCAGCTCACCGTACAGGAGAGAGACCCAGTACTTC.

The chain joins TRBV12-1 to TRBJ1-3. TRBV12-1 is termed a pseudogene. This CDR3 contains 14 residues. CDR3 nucleotides: TGTGCCAGCCCCGACGGGAGCTCTGGAAACACCATATATTTT. This gives the protein CASPDGSSGNTIYF.

J is TRBJ1-6 and V is TRBV6-5; 8 bases map to TRBD1. The length of the CDR3 is 16 residues. Germline assignment: CDR1 MNHEY and CDR2 SVGAGI. With 3 bases clipped from V and 8 bases from J, the junction kept 9 bases outside the gene matches. CDR3 sequence: CASSYSDRGGYSPLHF. CDR3 sequence (DNA): TGTGCCAGCAGTTATTCCGACAGGGGCGGTTATTCACCCCTCCACTTT.